This T cell receptor (beta chain) was found in a study of blood T cell repertoires in COVID-19. Study background: Sample material is recorded as cDNA or gDNA derived from T cells, B-cell-depleted T cells, or PBMCs.

This CDR3 contains 15 residues. J was trimmed by 1 base and V by 3 bases; bases with no gene match: 7. In germline, CDR1 is SGDLS, CDR2 YYNGEE. Original processing notes: Scientists estimated how many nucleated cells there were by amplifying reference gene primers. Libraries were prepared by immunoSEQ multiplex PCR; TCRdb keeps only in-frame clonotypes and omits some of them. The DNA was the basis for D and trimming; V, J and clone size are from that table. The sample lists about 120,000 clones; more than 70% were seen once. The clonotype comes from a woman older than 75 with acute or convalescent COVID-19. The source material was peripheral blood. The V call is TRBV9, the J call TRBJ2-7, with 7 positions matching TRBD1. CDR3 DNA: TGTGCCAGCAGCGGACCGGGACAGTGGTCCTACGAGCAGTACTTC. Translating it yields CASSGPGQWSYEQYF.